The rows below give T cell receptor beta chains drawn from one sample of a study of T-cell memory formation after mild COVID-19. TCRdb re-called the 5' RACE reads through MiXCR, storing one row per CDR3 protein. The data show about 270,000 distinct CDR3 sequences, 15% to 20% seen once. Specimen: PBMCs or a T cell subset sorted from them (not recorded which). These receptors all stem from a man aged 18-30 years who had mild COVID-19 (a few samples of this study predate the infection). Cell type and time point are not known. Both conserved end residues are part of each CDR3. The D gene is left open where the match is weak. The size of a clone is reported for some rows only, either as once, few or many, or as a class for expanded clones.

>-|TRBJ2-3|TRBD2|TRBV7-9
TGTGCCAGCAGTTTGGCTAGCGGGGACACAGATACGCAGTATTTT
CASSLASGDTDTQYF
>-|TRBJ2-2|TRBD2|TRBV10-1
TGCGCCAGCACGCCATATAGTAGCGGGGCCGAATTCGCGAACACCGGGGAGCTGTTTTTT
CASTPYSSGAEFANTGELFF
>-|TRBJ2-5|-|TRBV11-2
TGTGCCAGCAGCTTTCAGATGGAGACCCAGTACTTC
CASSFQMETQYF
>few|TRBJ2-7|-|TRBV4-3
TGCGCCAGCAGCCAAGAGTGGGGCCCGACCTACGAGCAGTACTTC
CASSQEWGPTYEQYF
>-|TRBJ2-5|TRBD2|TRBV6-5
TGTGCCAGCAGTTACTCGAGTCGGGGGGGCCGGGAGACCCAGTACTTC
CASSYSSRGGRETQYF
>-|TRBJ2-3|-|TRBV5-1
TGCGCCAGCAGATACAGCGGGTATGCCACAGATACGCAGTATTTT
CASRYSGYATDTQYF
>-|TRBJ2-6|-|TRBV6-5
TGTGCCAGCAGGGGGGGCTCTGGGGCCAACGTCCTGACTTTC
CASRGGSGANVLTF
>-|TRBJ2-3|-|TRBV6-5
TGTGCCTGCATGGGGGCAGATACGCAGTATTTT
CACMGADTQYF
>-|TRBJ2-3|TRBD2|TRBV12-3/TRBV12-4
TGTGCCAGCTGGCCGCGTCGGGGGGGCGGAGATACGCAGTATTTT
CASWPRRGGGDTQYF
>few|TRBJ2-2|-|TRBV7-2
TGTGCCAGCAGCCCGTTGGGAGGGAACACCGGGGAGCTGTTTTTT
CASSPLGGNTGELFF
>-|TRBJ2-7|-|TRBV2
TGTGCCAGCAGTGGAAGACTTACCGAGAGCTACGAGCAGTACTTC
CASSGRLTESYEQYF
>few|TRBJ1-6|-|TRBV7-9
TGTGCCAGCAGCTTGGCAGGGGCGCGGAGCTCACCCATCCACTTT
CASSLAGARSSPIHF
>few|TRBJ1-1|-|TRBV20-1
TGCAGTGCTAACCCCCTAGCAGGGAGGACTGAAGCTTTCTTT
CSANPLAGRTEAFF
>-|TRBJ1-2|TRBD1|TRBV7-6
TGTGCCAGCAGCCTGACAGGGGGCGATGGCTACACCTTC
CASSLTGGDGYTF
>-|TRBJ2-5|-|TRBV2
TGTGCCAGCATCTCCGGGAACCAAGAGACCCAGTACTTC
CASISGNQETQYF
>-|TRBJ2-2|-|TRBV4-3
TGCGCCAGCAGCCAAGAATACCCGAACACCGGGGAGCTGTTTTTT
CASSQEYPNTGELFF
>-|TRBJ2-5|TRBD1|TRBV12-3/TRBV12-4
TGTGCCAGCAGTCCCGGGACAGGGAACCCCCAAGCCGAGACCCAGTACTTC
CASSPGTGNPQAETQYF